A selection of T cell receptor beta chains follows, all from one sample in a study of blood T cell repertoires in COVID-19. This table comes from immunoSEQ multiplex PCR, and its TCRdb copy is limited to in-frame clones, with some not included. The table lists around 200,000 clones, approximately 81% of them singletons. The sequencing input was peripheral blood. The source of these receptors is an older woman with COVID-19, enrolled during active disease. Both conserved end residues are part of each CDR3. The order of the fields is V gene, J gene, clone size, D gene, CDR3 protein, CDR3 DNA. The D gene is left open where the match is weak. Rows may omit the clone size; those that give it use once, few, many or a size class.

>TRBV30|TRBJ2-5|NA|TRBD2
CAWSPRGEETQYF
TGTGCCTGGAGTCCCCGGGGGGAGGAGACCCAGTACTTC
>TRBV24-1|TRBJ2-7|NA|TRBD2
CATQSTETRLAGVNEQYF
TGTGCCACCCAATCCACTGAAACCAGACTAGCGGGAGTCAACGAGCAGTACTTC
>TRBV10-3|TRBJ1-1|NA|TRBD1
CAISESRQGGNTEAFF
TGTGCCATCAGTGAGTCTAGACAGGGGGGGAACACTGAAGCTTTCTTT
>TRBV6-5|TRBJ2-1|once|NA
CATKRSFSYNEQFF
TGTGCCACCAAGCGCAGCTTCTCCTACAATGAGCAGTTCTTC
>TRBV25-1|TRBJ2-3|few|TRBD1
CASSEPRTGEGTDTQYF
TGTGCCAGCAGTGAACCCCGGACAGGGGAGGGCACAGATACGCAGTATTTT
>TRBV9|TRBJ2-1|NA|TRBD2
CASSVEGGDLSNEQFF
TGTGCCAGCAGCGTAGAGGGAGGGGACTTGAGCAATGAGCAGTTCTTC
>TRBV6-6|TRBJ1-1|NA|NA
CASSYSGGDTEAFF
TGTGCCAGCAGTTACTCAGGGGGGGACACTGAAGCTTTCTTT
>TRBV5-6|TRBJ2-5|once|NA
CASSPRNRGGETQYF
TGTGCCAGCAGCCCCAGAAATAGGGGAGGAGAGACCCAGTACTTC
>TRBV6-5|TRBJ2-5|NA|NA
CASSYSSVETQYF
TGTGCCAGCAGTTACTCGTCAGTGGAGACCCAGTACTTC
>TRBV5-1|TRBJ1-2|NA|NA
CASSHEGDYYGYTF
TGCGCCAGCAGCCATGAGGGGGATTACTATGGCTACACCTTC
>TRBV28|TRBJ1-1|NA|TRBD1
CASSSTGLNTEAFF
TGTGCCAGCAGTTCGACAGGGTTGAACACTGAAGCTTTCTTT
>TRBV18|TRBJ2-1|few|NA
CASSKNRGNEQFF
TGTGCCAGCTCAAAGAACCGGGGAAATGAGCAGTTCTTC
>TRBV15|TRBJ1-3|NA|NA
CATSPRAGFIDTIYF
TGTGCCACCAGCCCCCGAGCAGGGTTCATAGACACCATATATTTT
>TRBV28|TRBJ2-7|NA|NA
CASSLAGREQYF
TGTGCCAGCAGTTTGGCAGGGCGCGAGCAGTACTTC
>TRBV24-1|TRBJ1-2|NA|TRBD1
CATSDSKDRGKFIEYGYTF
TGTGCCACCAGTGATTCAAAGGACAGGGGCAAGTTTATTGAGTATGGCTACACCTTC
>TRBV7-3|TRBJ2-3|NA|TRBD2
CASSDGTRESTDTQYF
TGTGCCAGCAGCGATGGGACTAGGGAAAGCACAGATACGCAGTATTTT
>TRBV19|TRBJ1-2|NA|NA
CASSPYFGHLLGGYTF
TGTGCCAGTAGTCCGTATTTCGGACACCTACTTGGTGGCTACACCTTC
>TRBV24-1|TRBJ2-3|NA|TRBD2
CATSFGGGASADTQYF
TGTGCCACCAGTTTTGGCGGGGGGGCTTCCGCAGATACGCAGTATTTT
>TRBV6-1|TRBJ1-5|NA|NA
CASSDRPSDSLNQPQHF
TGTGCCAGCAGTGACCGCCCCTCCGACAGTCTCAATCAGCCCCAGCATTTT
>TRBV2|TRBJ2-7|many|TRBD2
CAGGGLGSYEQYF
TGTGCCGGGGGAGGGCTAGGATCCTACGAGCAGTACTTC
>TRBV15|TRBJ2-3|NA|TRBD2
CATSRDRTSGGTDTQYF
TGTGCCACCAGCAGAGATAGGACTAGCGGGGGCACAGATACGCAGTATTTT
>TRBV5-1|TRBJ2-2|NA|NA
CASSLGGGDTGELFF
TGCGCCAGCAGCTTGGGGGGCGGCGACACCGGGGAGCTGTTTTTT
>TRBV4-1|TRBJ1-1|NA|NA
CASSPTDKNTEAFF
TGCGCCAGCAGCCCCACCGACAAAAACACTGAAGCTTTCTTT
>TRBV7-8|TRBJ2-4|once|NA
CASKSEPPGNIQYF
TGTGCCAGCAAAAGTGAGCCTCCCGGAAACATTCAGTACTTC
>TRBV29-1|TRBJ2-3|NA|TRBD2
CSVELAGRSTDTQYF
TGCAGCGTTGAACTAGCGGGGCGAAGCACAGATACGCAGTATTTT
>TRBV10-2|TRBJ2-1|NA|TRBD2
CASSIAGGPEQFF
TGCGCCAGCAGCATAGCGGGGGGGCCCGAGCAGTTCTTC
>TRBV10-3|TRBJ1-5|NA|NA
CAISGEHQPQHF
TGTGCCATCAGCGGGGAGCATCAGCCCCAGCATTTT
>TRBV7-8|TRBJ1-6|NA|NA
CASSPQGGNSPLHF
TGTGCCAGCAGCCCTCAGGGAGGTAATTCACCCCTCCACTTT
>TRBV18|TRBJ2-1|NA|TRBD1
CASSPGQGFNEQFF
TGTGCCAGCTCACCGGGACAGGGGTTTAATGAGCAGTTCTTC
>TRBV10-3|TRBJ2-2|NA|TRBD2
CAISGGAGGLRTGELFF
TGTGCCATCTCTGGAGGAGCGGGGGGCCTTCGCACCGGGGAGCTGTTTTTT
>TRBV19|TRBJ1-1|NA|NA
CASSITSGTEAFF
TGTGCCAGTAGTATTACCAGTGGCACTGAAGCTTTCTTT
>TRBV25-1|TRBJ1-1|NA|TRBD1
CATLPGDRGNTEAFF
TGTGCCACACTCCCGGGGGACAGGGGGAACACTGAAGCTTTCTTT
>TRBV19|TRBJ2-2|NA|TRBD1
CASSWDRAGELFF
TGTGCCAGTAGTTGGGACAGGGCCGGGGAGCTGTTTTTT
>TRBV9|TRBJ1-2|NA|TRBD1
CASSVGLGTGRYGYTF
TGTGCCAGCAGCGTAGGTCTCGGGACAGGGAGATATGGCTACACCTTC
>TRBV9|TRBJ1-3|NA|NA
CASSPRFVISSGNTIYF
TGTGCCAGCAGCCCCCGTTTTGTAATTAGCTCTGGAAACACCATATATTTT
>TRBV19|TRBJ2-3|NA|NA
CASSIPTVRTQYF
TGTGCCAGTAGTATACCCACGGTCCGTACGCAGTATTTT
>TRBV18|TRBJ1-2|NA|TRBD1
CASSPPGGYGYTF
TGTGCCAGCTCACCTCCAGGGGGCTATGGCTACACCTTC
>TRBV28|TRBJ2-3|NA|TRBD2
CASSLISGVKNTQYF
TGTGCCAGCAGTCTCATTAGCGGGGTTAAAAATACGCAGTATTTT
>TRBV1|TRBJ2-1|NA|NA
CTSSQVLRSGWGDNEQFF
TGCACCAGCAGCCAAGTCCTGAGAAGCGGGTGGGGGGACAATGAGCAGTTCTTC
>TRBV5-6|TRBJ1-1|NA|NA
CASSLPRNTEAFF
TGTGCCAGCAGCTTGCCCAGGAACACTGAAGCTTTCTTT
>TRBV30|TRBJ2-2|NA|TRBD2
CAWGTPGLAGGPRELFF
TGTGCCTGGGGGACCCCGGGACTAGCGGGAGGGCCCCGGGAGCTGTTTTTT
>TRBV27|TRBJ1-1|NA|NA
CASSLSRAYTEAFF
TGTGCCAGCAGTTTATCGAGGGCGTACACTGAAGCTTTCTTT
>TRBV30|TRBJ1-2|once|NA
CAWNLRQGYGYTF
TGTGCCTGGAATCTTCGGCAGGGGTATGGCTACACCTTC
>TRBV19|TRBJ2-7|NA|TRBD1
CASSVRQGARWSEQYF
TGTGCCAGTAGTGTGAGACAGGGGGCGAGGTGGAGCGAGCAGTACTTC
>TRBV19|TRBJ2-7|few|TRBD1
CASSTGTGGGEQYF
TGTGCCAGTAGTACCGGGACAGGGGGCGGCGAGCAGTACTTC
>TRBV2|TRBJ2-1|NA|TRBD2
CASQGLAGKNEQFF
TGTGCCAGCCAGGGACTAGCGGGAAAGAATGAGCAGTTCTTC
>TRBV29-1|TRBJ1-2|NA|TRBD1
CSVGRTGVSYGYTF
TGCAGCGTTGGGCGGACAGGGGTCTCCTATGGCTACACCTTC
>TRBV28|TRBJ2-7|NA|TRBD2
CASSSGLAGYEQYF
TGTGCCAGCAGTTCTGGACTAGCGGGTTACGAGCAGTACTTC
>TRBV19|TRBJ2-6|NA|NA
CASSTRASGANVLTF
TGTGCCAGTAGTACCAGGGCTTCTGGGGCCAACGTCCTGACTTTC
>TRBV6-1|TRBJ2-2|NA|NA
CASSENYPGGERSGELFF
TGTGCCAGCAGTGAAAATTATCCGGGCGGGGAAAGGTCCGGGGAGCTGTTTTTT
>TRBV6-5|TRBJ2-2|NA|TRBD2
CASGGGNTGELFF
TGTGCCAGCGGCGGGGGGAACACCGGGGAGCTGTTTTTT
>TRBV6-1|TRBJ1-3|NA|NA
CASTPSRETGNTIYF
TGTGCCAGCACCCCATCCAGGGAAACTGGAAACACCATATATTTT
>TRBV6-6|TRBJ2-7|NA|NA
CAISLGAVYYEQYF
TGTGCCATCTCCCTGGGGGCAGTTTACTACGAGCAGTACTTC
>TRBV9|TRBJ1-6|NA|TRBD1
CASRSGQGKAPLHF
TGTGCCAGCAGATCGGGACAGGGAAAAGCACCCCTCCACTTT
>TRBV5-4|TRBJ1-1|NA|TRBD1
CASSPDRDYTEAFF
TGTGCCAGCAGCCCGGACAGGGATTACACTGAAGCTTTCTTT
>TRBV29-1|TRBJ2-5|NA|NA
CSANRDWGETQYF
TGCAGCGCCAACCGGGACTGGGGAGAGACCCAGTACTTC
>TRBV5-6|TRBJ2-5|NA|NA
CASSFMDRTQETQYF
TGTGCCAGCAGCTTTATGGACAGAACCCAAGAGACCCAGTACTTC
>TRBV2|TRBJ1-5|NA|TRBD1
CASSPGQGYSNQPQHF
TGTGCCAGCAGCCCGGGACAGGGTTATAGCAATCAGCCCCAGCATTTT